This T cell receptor (beta chain) was identified in a study of cytomegalovirus exposure and HLA in healthy donors. Study findings and constraints: As a later analysis showed, several of the most significant clusters appeared to be linked to common viral pathogens.

Note on this clone: Its antigen is as yet unknown.

The PCR used 60 Vbeta and 13 Jbeta primers. TCRdb keeps only in-frame clones here, not all; method: immunoSEQ multiplex PCR. The sample yields 70,000 to 85,000 clones, about 60% seen once. The CDR3 totals 15 residues. Trimming at V came to 1 base and at J to 3 bases, leaving 2 bases not matched to a gene. Germline V CDR1 and CDR2: MNHNS, SASEGT. The chain couples TRBV6-1 to TRBJ2-2; 7 positions agree with TRBD1. Source material: PBMCs. The sequence was obtained from a man aged 25-45 years in good health and CMV-seropositive. In DNA, the CDR3 is TGTGCCAGCAGTGAAGGACAGGGTGACACCGGGGAGCTGTTTTTT. This codes for CASSEGQGDTGELFF.